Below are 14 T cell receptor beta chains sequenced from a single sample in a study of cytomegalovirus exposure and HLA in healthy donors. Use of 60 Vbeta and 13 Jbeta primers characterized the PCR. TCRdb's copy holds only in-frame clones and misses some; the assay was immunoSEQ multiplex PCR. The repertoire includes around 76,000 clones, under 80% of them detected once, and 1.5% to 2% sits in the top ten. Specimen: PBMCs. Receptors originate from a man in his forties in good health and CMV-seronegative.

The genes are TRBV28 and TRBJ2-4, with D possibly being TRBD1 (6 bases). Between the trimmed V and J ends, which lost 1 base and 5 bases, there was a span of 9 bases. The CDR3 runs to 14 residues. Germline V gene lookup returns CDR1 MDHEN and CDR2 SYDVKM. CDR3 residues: CASSLLAGENIQYF. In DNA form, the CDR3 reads TGTGCCAGCAGTTTATTGGCAGGGGAAAACATTCAGTACTTC.

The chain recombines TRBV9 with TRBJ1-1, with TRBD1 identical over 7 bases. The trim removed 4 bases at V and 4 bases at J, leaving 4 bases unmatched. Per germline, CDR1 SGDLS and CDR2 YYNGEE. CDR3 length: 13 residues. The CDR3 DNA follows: TGTGCCAGCAGCCGCCCAGGGGGCACTGAAGCTTTCTTT. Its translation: CASSRPGGTEAFF.

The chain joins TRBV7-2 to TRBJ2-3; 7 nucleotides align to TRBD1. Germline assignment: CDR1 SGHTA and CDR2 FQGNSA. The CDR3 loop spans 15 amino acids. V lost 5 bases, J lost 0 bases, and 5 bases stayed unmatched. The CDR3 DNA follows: TGTGCCAGCAGCCCTAGGGACAGTAGCACAGATACGCAGTATTTT. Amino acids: CASSPRDSSTDTQYF.

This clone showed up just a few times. For the CDR3, the DNA is TGTGCCAGCAGCCAAGAGGCAAAGACTGAAGCTTTCTTT. Amino acids: CASSQEAKTEAFF. The V call is TRBV4-2, the J call TRBJ1-1; unclear D gene. The CDR3 is 13 amino acids. V lost 0 bases to trimming and J lost 5 bases, with 7 bases between them. Germline loops: CDR1 LGHNA, CDR2 YNFKEQ.

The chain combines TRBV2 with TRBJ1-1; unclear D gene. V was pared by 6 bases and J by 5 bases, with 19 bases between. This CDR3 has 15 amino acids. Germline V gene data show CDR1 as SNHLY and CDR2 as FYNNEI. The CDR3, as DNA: TGTGCCAGCAGGAAGGCGACTACTCTTTTGACTGAAGCTTTCTTT. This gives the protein CASRKATTLLTEAFF.

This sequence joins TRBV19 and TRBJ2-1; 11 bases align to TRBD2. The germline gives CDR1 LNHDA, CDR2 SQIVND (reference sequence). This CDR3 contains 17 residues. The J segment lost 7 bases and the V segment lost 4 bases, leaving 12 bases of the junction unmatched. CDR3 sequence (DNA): TGTGCCAGTAGTAACCTGGGGCCTAGCGGGAGGTGGAATGAGCAGTTCTTC. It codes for CASSNLGPSGRWNEQFF.

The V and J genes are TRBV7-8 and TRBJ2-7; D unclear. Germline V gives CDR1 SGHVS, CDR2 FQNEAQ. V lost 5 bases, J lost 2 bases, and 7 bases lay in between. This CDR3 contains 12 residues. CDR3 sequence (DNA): TGTGCCAGCAGCCCCCTTGCCTACGAGCAGTACTTC. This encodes CASSPLAYEQYF.

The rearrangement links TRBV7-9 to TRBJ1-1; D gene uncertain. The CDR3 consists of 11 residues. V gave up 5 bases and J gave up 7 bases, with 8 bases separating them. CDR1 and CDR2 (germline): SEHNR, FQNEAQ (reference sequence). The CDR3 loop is CASSQTIEAFF. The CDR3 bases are TGTGCCAGCAGCCAGACAATTGAAGCTTTCTTT.

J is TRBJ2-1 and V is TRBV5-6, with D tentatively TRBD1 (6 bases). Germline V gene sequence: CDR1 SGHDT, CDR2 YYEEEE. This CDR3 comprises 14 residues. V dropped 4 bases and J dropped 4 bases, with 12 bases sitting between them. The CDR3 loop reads CASSRNTGYNEQFF. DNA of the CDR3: TGTGCCAGCAGCCGAAATACAGGGTACAATGAGCAGTTCTTC.

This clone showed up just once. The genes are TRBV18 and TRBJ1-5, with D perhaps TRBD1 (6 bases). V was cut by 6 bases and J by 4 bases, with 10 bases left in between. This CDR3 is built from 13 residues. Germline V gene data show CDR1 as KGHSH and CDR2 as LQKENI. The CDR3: CASSRTENQPQHF. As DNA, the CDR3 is TGTGCCAGCTCTCGGACAGAAAATCAGCCCCAGCATTTT.

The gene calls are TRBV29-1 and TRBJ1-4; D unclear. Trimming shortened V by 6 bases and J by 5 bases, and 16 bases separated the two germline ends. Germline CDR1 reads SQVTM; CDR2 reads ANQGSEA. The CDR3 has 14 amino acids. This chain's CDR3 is CSVKESSGNEKLFF. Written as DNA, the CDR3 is TGCAGCGTGAAGGAATCTTCCGGGAATGAAAAACTGTTTTTT.

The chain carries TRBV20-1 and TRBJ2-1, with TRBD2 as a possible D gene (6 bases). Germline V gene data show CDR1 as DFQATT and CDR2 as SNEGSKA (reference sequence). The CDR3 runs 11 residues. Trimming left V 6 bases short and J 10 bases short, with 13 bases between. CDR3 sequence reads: CSAARGNEQFF. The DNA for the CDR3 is TGCAGTGCCGCGCGCGGGAACGAGCAGTTCTTC.

The CDR3, as DNA: TGCGCCAGCAGCACGACAGGTCTCTACGAGCAGTACTTC. Protein: CASSTTGLYEQYF. V is TRBV5-1 and J is TRBJ2-7; maybe TRBD1 (6 bases). CDR3 length: 13 amino acids. V lost 4 bases and J 3 bases, leaving 11 bases between the germline ends. Germline V gene sequence: CDR1 SGHRS, CDR2 YFSETQ.

This chain's CDR3 is CASSLFSQPQHF. CDR3 bases: TGTGCCAGCAGTTTATTCTCTCAGCCCCAGCATTTT. The chain recombines TRBV28 with TRBJ1-5; unclear D gene. Germline loops: CDR1 MDHEN, CDR2 SYDVKM. V lost 1 base, J lost 6 bases, and 4 bases lay in between. CDR3 length: 12 amino acids. Variable domain in full (rest from reference TRBV28 and TRBJ1-5): DVKVTQSSRYLVKRTGEKVFLECVQDMDHENMFWYRQDPGLGLRLIYFSYDVKMKEKGDIPEGYSVSREKKERFSLILESASTNQTSMYLCASSLFSQPQHFGDGTRLSIL.